The T cell receptor (beta chain) under discussion was sequenced for a study of post-analysis software for immune sequencing data. As for the study in general: Included courses were relapsing-remitting and secondary progressive multiple sclerosis; progressive-relapsing multiple sclerosis was also included. General study results and limits: Roughly 5 TRBV segments (TRBV5-6, TRBV5-1 and TRBV20-1 among them) occurred more frequently in patients than in controls. People with multiple sclerosis had a significantly lower normalized Chao1 diversity than controls did. F measure grouped same-batch samples tightly together.

A few counts support this clonotype. Antigen unknown. V was cut by 5 bases and J by 3 bases, with 10 bases left in between. This CDR3 contains 13 residues. Sequencing libraries made from TCR beta cDNA carried unique molecular identifiers. TCRdb re-called the PCR reads through MiXCR, storing one row per CDR3 protein. This table has 450,000 to 650,000 distinct CDR3 sequences, around 40% appearing once. The receptor comes from a girl aged 5-17 years with multiple sclerosis. The sequenced material came from blood. This chain joins TRBV12-3 or TRBV12-4 and TRBJ1-2; D gene uncertain. The CDR3 DNA follows: TGTGCCAGCAGTAACCGGGTTTACTATGGCTACACCTTC. This sequence encodes CASSNRVYYGYTF.